The rows below give T cell receptor beta chains drawn from one sample of a study of blood T cells in healthy people across ages. A single record per CDR3 protein comes from TCRdb applying MiXCR to the 5' RACE reads. The repertoire holds 790,000 or so distinct CDR3 sequences, about 46% seen once, with around a sixth in the top ten. Sequencing was performed on blood. The receptors were sampled from a man older than 75 in good health. Each CDR3 is given with its conserved first and last residue. D genes are given only for firm matches. A row's size may be missing; if present it is once, few, many or a size class.

clone size: .
J gene: TRBJ2-5
V gene: TRBV5-4
D gene: TRBD2
CDR3 DNA: TGTGCCAGCAGCCATAGGACTAGCTCTCAAGAGACCCAGTACTTC
CDR3 protein: CASSHRTSSQETQYF

clone size: few
J gene: TRBJ1-2
V gene: TRBV7-9
D gene: .
CDR3 DNA: TGTGCCAGCAGCTTATCGGGGCCTATCGGCTACACCTTC
CDR3 protein: CASSLSGPIGYTF

clone size: .
J gene: TRBJ2-3
V gene: TRBV9
D gene: .
CDR3 DNA: TGTGCCAGCAGCGGGCGGGACACTGTCACAGATACGCAGTATTTT
CDR3 protein: CASSGRDTVTDTQYF

clone size: many
J gene: TRBJ2-3
V gene: TRBV4-2
D gene: TRBD2
CDR3 DNA: TGTGCCAGCAGCCAAGACGTTAGACTAGCGGGAGATACGCAGTATTTT
CDR3 protein: CASSQDVRLAGDTQYF

clone size: few
J gene: TRBJ2-7
V gene: TRBV7-2
D gene: .
CDR3 DNA: TGTGCCAGCAGCGGAGTTGGGGGAGGCCCTAGCTCCTACGAGCAGTACTTC
CDR3 protein: CASSGVGGGPSSYEQYF

clone size: .
J gene: TRBJ2-7
V gene: TRBV7-3
D gene: .
CDR3 DNA: TGTGCCAGCAGCATCCAACACAACTCCTACGAGCAGTACTTC
CDR3 protein: CASSIQHNSYEQYF

clone size: .
J gene: TRBJ2-6
V gene: TRBV12-3/TRBV12-4
D gene: TRBD1
CDR3 DNA: TGTGCCAGCAGGGGGACAGGCCCTCCGTCTGGGGCCAACGTCCTGACTTTC
CDR3 protein: CASRGTGPPSGANVLTF

clone size: .
J gene: TRBJ1-4
V gene: TRBV11-2
D gene: .
CDR3 DNA: TGTGCCAGCAGCCGATCGGGGAGATTAGATGAAAAACTGTTTTTT
CDR3 protein: CASSRSGRLDEKLFF

clone size: .
J gene: TRBJ2-3
V gene: TRBV10-3
D gene: .
CDR3 DNA: TGTGCCATCAGTGCCGGTGGGGGAAAGGGAATAATCGCAGATACGCAGTATTTT
CDR3 protein: CAISAGGGKGIIADTQYF

clone size: .
J gene: TRBJ2-2
V gene: TRBV20-1
D gene: .
CDR3 DNA: TGCAGTGCTAGAGATATCGATTACACCGGGGAGCTGTTTTTT
CDR3 protein: CSARDIDYTGELFF

clone size: few
J gene: TRBJ1-3
V gene: TRBV7-2
D gene: .
CDR3 DNA: TGTGCCAGCAGCTTAGGGACATACGGAAACACCATATATTTT
CDR3 protein: CASSLGTYGNTIYF